A selection of T cell receptor beta chains follows, all from one sample in a study of STAT5B mutations in CD4+ large granular lymphocyte leukemia. Repertoires were generated with immunoSEQ multiplex PCR, while TCRdb's copy carries only in-frame clones and drops some. The table lists tens of thousands of clones, 79% of them singletons. Sequencing was performed on CD4+ T cells from blood buffy coats. The receptors here all came from a human donor in good health. The conserved cysteine and the conserved F or W are not part of the CDR3 here. The order of the fields is V gene, CDR3 protein.

>TRBV7-9
ASSFVGSSGLGEQY
>TRBV30
ASLERGLKTGELF
>TRBV29-1
SVGTGVAGNTIY
>TRBV18
ASSSIRSGGQNIQY
>TRBV11-3
ASSSIEGYEQY
>TRBV27
ASSLFSRDRSYGYT
>TRBV6-1
ASGYHTFLQETQY
>TRBV11-3
ASSPGLRGTSGSLDEQY
>TRBV7-9
ASSPSGSGETQY
>TRBV18
ASSETYFHTQY
>TRBV6-5
ASSYSVGVVGEQY
>TRBV29-1
SAAGTGATGAF
>TRBV10-3
AIKDQSNTGELF
>TRBV27
ASSLESIPGNQPQH
>TRBV9
ASSVGLAGSTYEQY
>TRBV6-5
ASSRQRTNTGELF
>TRBV19
ASSRGQGLYNEQF
>TRBV6-1
ASSEKYGRDTEAF